Here is one TCR beta chain with its context. These data belong to a study of beta chain features in type 1 diabetes. Every bit of the isolated RNA underwent reverse transcription, so sequencing read expressed TCRB transcripts. This table comes from immunoSEQ multiplex PCR, and its TCRdb copy is limited to in-frame clones, with some not included. The sample yields fewer than 200,000 clones, around 13% seen once. Germline values: CDR1 MDHEN, CDR2 SYDVKM. This CDR3 is 14 amino acids long. Trimming removed 6 bases from V and 4 bases from J; junction bases left unmatched: 7. The sequence was obtained from a woman between 18 and 30 years old in good health. The V gene is TRBV28, the J gene TRBJ1-2, with 8 nucleotides matching TRBD1. Source material: central memory CD4+ T cells from blood. For the CDR3, the DNA is TGTGCCAGCAGCGAAGGACAGGGAGTCTATGGCTACACCTTC. Protein sequence: CASSEGQGVYGYTF.